One and the same sample provided the 6 T cell receptor beta chains below, sequenced in a study of cytomegalovirus exposure and HLA in healthy donors. PCR used 60 Vbeta primers and 13 Jbeta primers. Using immunoSEQ multiplex PCR, the repertoire was profiled, and TCRdb retains in-frame clones only, with some absent. Of 120,000 to 150,000 clones in the sample, more than 60% are singletons; the top ten hold 6.5%. The sample comprised PBMCs. These receptors came from a woman aged 55-70 years in good health and CMV-seronegative.

The J gene is TRBJ2-1, the V gene TRBV19; 10 positions agree with TRBD2. Germline loops: CDR1 LNHDA, CDR2 SQIVND (reference sequence). The CDR3 consists of 15 residues. J gave up 4 bases and V 4 bases, and 4 bases lay outside the gene matches. The CDR3 here is CASSTLAGVYNEQFF. The CDR3 DNA reads TGTGCCAGTAGTACCCTAGCGGGAGTTTACAATGAGCAGTTCTTC.

This clone was found a few times. J is TRBJ1-1 and V is TRBV2; D unresolved. This CDR3 spans 14 amino acids. V lost 8 bases and J 2 bases, leaving 15 bases between the germline ends. The germline CDR1 and CDR2 sequences are SNHLY and FYNNEI. CDR3 nucleotides: TGTGCCAGCGCGTTACGGGAGATTAACACTGAAGCTTTCTTT. Its translation: CASALREINTEAFF.

The sample holds a few counts of this clone. The identical CDR3 is also encoded by other nucleotide sequences in the sample. In nucleotides, the CDR3 is TGTGCCAGCAGCCCACTCGGACTAGCGGGAGGGCGGGACGGGGAGCTGTTTTTT. It translates to CASSPLGLAGGRDGELFF. The genes are TRBV5-4 and TRBJ2-2, with 15 positions matching TRBD2. J was trimmed by 7 bases and V by 4 bases; bases with no gene match: 11. The germline V gene has CDR1 SGHNT and CDR2 YYREEE (reference sequence). The CDR3 extends over 18 amino acids.

CDR3 nucleotide sequence: TGCGCCAGCAGCTTTCTCCGGGGTTCCTACGAGCAGTACTTC. Translation gives CASSFLRGSYEQYF. V is TRBV5-1 and J is TRBJ2-7; D is perhaps TRBD2 (5 bases). The V gene lost 2 bases and the J gene lost 1 base, with 10 bases spanning the gap. Germline CDR1 SGHRS, CDR2 YFSETQ. CDR3 length: 14 residues. The full variable domain, rest sourced from reference TRBV5-1 and TRBJ2-7, is KAGVTQTPRYLIKTRGQQVTLSCSPISGHRSVSWYQQTPGQGLQFLFEYFSETQRNKGNFPGRFSGRQFSNSRSEMNVSTLELGDSALYLCASSFLRGSYEQYFGPGTRLTVT.

A word on this clone: A read error may produce the germline difference seen at one junction end. The rearrangement uses TRBV4-1 and TRBJ1-1, with TRBD1 as a possible D gene (6 bases). Germline V gene lookup returns CDR1 MGHRA and CDR2 YSYEKL. This CDR3 contains 14 residues. The CDR3 bases are TGTGCCAGCAGCCAAGAATACAGGGACACTGAAGCTTTCTTT. It is translated as CASSQEYRDTEAFF.

This clone has ten or more counts. The chain is built from TRBV7-8 and TRBJ2-3; 7 nucleotides agree with TRBD1. The V gene end was trimmed by 0 bases and the J gene end by 4 bases; junction bases not matched to a gene: 1. The CDR3 spans 14 residues. Germline assignment: CDR1 SGHVS and CDR2 FQNEAQ. The CDR3 DNA follows: TGTGCCAGCAGCTTAGCCACAGGGGCAGATACGCAGTATTTT. This sequence encodes CASSLATGADTQYF.